This T cell receptor beta chain was profiled in a study of blood T cell repertoires in COVID-19. Study in general: T cells, B-cell-depleted T cells, or PBMCs provided the cDNA or gDNA that served as material.

Sequencing used immunoSEQ multiplex PCR; TCRdb keeps in-frame clones, though not all of them. The sample has a few hundred thousand clones; about 85% are singletons. V dropped 0 bases and J dropped 4 bases, with 10 bases sitting between them. This CDR3 spans 14 amino acids. The germline V gene encodes CDR1 SGHDT and CDR2 YYEEEE. The sequencing sample was made of peripheral blood. The V gene is TRBV5-6, the J gene TRBJ1-2, with a weak D call TRBD1 (6 bases). The clonotype was recovered from a man between 60 and 75 years old who had recovered from COVID-19. The CDR3 spells CASSLGQVPYGYTF. CDR3 DNA sequence: TGTGCCAGCAGCTTGGGACAGGTCCCCTATGGCTACACCTTC.